This T cell receptor beta chain is from a study of CD8+ T cells in alopecia areata. RNA was isolated and reverse transcribed to cDNA, the sequencing template. TCRdb's table, derived via immunoSEQ multiplex PCR, lists solely in-frame clones and lacks some. Counted here are hundreds of thousands of clones, around 62% occurring once; the ten biggest clones make up 0.45%. CDR1 SQVTM and CDR2 ANQGSEA come from the germline V gene. The CDR3 extends over 15 amino acids. V dropped 4 bases and J dropped 3; count of bases not matched to a gene: 9. This clone was observed a handful of times. The genes are TRBV29-1 and TRBJ2-3, with 8 positions matching TRBD1. The material sequenced was CD4+ T cells sorted from blood, taken at week 0. The sequence was obtained from a human donor with alopecia areata. The CDR3 DNA reads TGCAGCGTTGGGCAAGGAAACAGGGGGACAGATACGCAGTATTTT. Its translation is CSVGQGNRGTDTQYF.